The clone carrying this TCR beta chain was seen many times. Together with a sample-barcoded 5' primer, a J-beta primer mix was included in a second PCR lasting about 7 to 11 cycles. MiXCR, applied by TCRdb to the 5' RACE reads, yields one record per CDR3 protein. The data show around 710,000 distinct CDR3 sequences, with roughly 44% seen just once and around a fifth held by the top ten. The sample originates from a study of blood T cells in healthy people across ages. From germline, CDR1 is MDHEN and CDR2 SYDVKM. Trimming pared 2 bases from V and 4 bases from J, leaving 12 bases between. The CDR3 sequence is 15 residues long. Those donating, healthy Caucasian individuals from Russia, were aged roughly 6 to 95.

The source of this sequence is a woman in her sixties in good health. What was sequenced was blood. The chain joins TRBV28 to TRBJ2-1; the D gene is possibly TRBD1 (6 bases). The CDR3 loop is CASSLTRGQYNEQFF. The CDR3 DNA reads as TGTGCCAGCAGTTTAACTCGTGGACAGTACAATGAGCAGTTCTTC.